This entry lists 20 T cell receptor beta chains sequenced from one sample in a study of cytomegalovirus exposure and HLA in healthy donors. The PCR employed 60 Vbeta primers together with 13 Jbeta primers. Produced via immunoSEQ multiplex PCR; TCRdb's table is partial and in-frame only. The table includes about 180,000 clones, around 78% detected once. What was sequenced was PBMCs. The receptors were gathered from a woman in her 50s in good health and CMV-seropositive.

The gene calls are TRBV7-7 and TRBJ2-2; a weak D match, TRBD1 (9 bases). The CDR3 covers 16 residues. CDR1 is SSHAT and CDR2 is FNYEAQ in the germline V gene (reference sequence). The CDR3 nucleotides read TGTGCTAGCGGGGCCGGGACAGGGACGAACACCGGGGAGCTGTTTTTT. Its protein is CASGAGTGTNTGELFF.

V gene TRBV30 combines with J gene TRBJ1-6; tentatively, D is TRBD1 (5 bases). In germline, CDR1 is GTSNPN, CDR2 SVGIG (reference sequence). There are 15 residues in the CDR3. V lost 0 bases and J lost 5, with 11 bases in between. The CDR3 sequence: CAWSVVGPDNSPLHF. As DNA, the CDR3 is TGTGCCTGGAGTGTAGTGGGGCCGGATAATTCACCCCTCCACTTT.

The genes are TRBV4-3 and TRBJ2-3, with 7 bases aligning to TRBD2. The CDR3 runs 19 residues. CDR1 is LGHNA, CDR2 YSLEER, per germline. V trimming: 0 bases; J trimming: 4 bases; junction bases outside the gene matches: 16. Written as DNA, the CDR3 is TGCGCCAGCAGCCAAGATGCCGGCGGGAGCGGGCATGGGCCAGATACGCAGTATTTT. Residues: CASSQDAGGSGHGPDTQYF.

The chain links TRBV4-3 to TRBJ1-2, with 9 bases lining up with TRBD1. V dropped 4 bases and J dropped 8; count of bases not matched to a gene: 17. CDR1 and CDR2 (germline): LGHNA, YSLEER. The CDR3 extends over 17 amino acids. CDR3 residues: CASSPPGQGGVWRGYTF. CDR3 nucleotides: TGCGCCAGCAGCCCCCCGGGACAGGGAGGCGTATGGAGAGGCTACACCTTC.

V gene TRBV6-5 combines with J gene TRBJ1-2; D is uncertain. Trimming left V 0 bases short and J 5 bases short, with 13 bases between. Germline lookup yields CDR1 MNHEY and CDR2 SVGAGI. CDR3 length: 15 amino acids. CDR3 sequence reads: CASSYSWSGPYGYTF. The CDR3 DNA follows: TGTGCCAGCAGTTACTCGTGGTCAGGTCCTTATGGCTACACCTTC.

This clone was counted a few times. J is TRBJ1-1 and V is TRBV2; no definite D call. The CDR3 sequence is 14 residues long. The V end lost 6 bases, the J end lost 3 bases, and 14 bases lay between the germline ends. Germline V gene data show CDR1 as SNHLY and CDR2 as FYNNEI. The CDR3 sequence: CASSDDGSYTEAFF. CDR3 sequence (DNA): TGTGCCAGCAGCGACGACGGGAGCTACACTGAAGCTTTCTTT.

This chain connects TRBV7-8 to TRBJ1-1; 8 positions agree with TRBD1. The trim removed 3 bases at V and 9 bases at J, leaving 12 bases unmatched. The germline V gene encodes CDR1 SGHVS and CDR2 FQNEAQ. The length of the CDR3 is 15 residues. Written as DNA, the CDR3 is TGTGCCAGCAGCTTTGGACAGGGAGATACTATTAAAGCTTTCTTT. This codes for CASSFGQGDTIKAFF.

The chain recombines TRBV6-1 with TRBJ1-5; 7 positions agree with TRBD1. V lost 4 bases, J lost 5 bases, and 11 bases stayed unmatched. Per germline, CDR1 MNHNS and CDR2 SASEGT. The CDR3 is 16 amino acids. CDR3 bases: TGTGCCAGCAGTGCGTCCCGGGACAGTGCTTATCAGCCCCAGCATTTT. Protein product: CASSASRDSAYQPQHF.

The sample holds a few counts of this clone. Written as DNA, the CDR3 is TGCGCCAGCAGCTTGGAGCAGGGTAGTGGCTACACCTTC. Translating it yields CASSLEQGSGYTF. The gene calls are TRBV5-1 and TRBJ1-2; tentative D call: TRBD1 (5 bases). This CDR3 contains 13 residues. Looked up from germline, CDR1 is SGHRS and CDR2 is YFSETQ. V lost 0 bases and J 7 bases, leaving 10 bases between the germline ends. The full variable domain, in which reference TRBV5-1 and TRBJ1-2 provide the parts outside the CDR3, is KAGVTQTPRYLIKTRGQQVTLSCSPISGHRSVSWYQQTPGQGLQFLFEYFSETQRNKGNFPGRFSGRQFSNSRSEMNVSTLELGDSALYLCASSLEQGSGYTFGSGTRLTVV.

The J gene is TRBJ2-7, the V gene TRBV7-2; 8 bases are a match to TRBD2. The CDR3 consists of 15 residues. V was clipped by 6 bases and J by 3 bases; unmatched bases: 10. CDR1 and CDR2 (germline): SGHTA, FQGNSA. The CDR3 nucleotides read TGTGCCAGCAGTTCACTAGCGGTCACGCGCTACGAGCAGTACTTC. Its translation: CASSSLAVTRYEQYF. Together with reference TRBV7-2 and TRBJ2-7, the CDR3 gives the full variable domain: GAGVSQSPSNKVTEKGKDVELRCDPISGHTALYWYRQSLGQGLEFLIYFQGNSAPDKSGLPSDRFSAERTGGSVSTLTIQRTQQEDSAVYLCASSSLAVTRYEQYFGPGTRLTVT.

The chain joins TRBV6-5 to TRBJ2-7, with 7 bases identical to TRBD1. V lost 5 bases to trimming and J lost 2 bases; unmatched junction nucleotides: 9. From germline, CDR1 is MNHEY and CDR2 SVGAGI. The CDR3 has 15 amino acids. The CDR3 sequence: CASSPIGGPTYEQYF. The DNA for the CDR3 is TGTGCCAGCAGTCCTATAGGGGGCCCGACCTACGAGCAGTACTTC.

The chain combines TRBV30 with TRBJ2-7, with 7 positions matching TRBD2. Germline V gene sequence: CDR1 GTSNPN, CDR2 SVGIG (reference sequence). J gave up 6 bases and V 3 bases, and 14 bases lay outside the gene matches. There are 15 residues in the CDR3. The CDR3 loop is CAWSLLNGGVGEQYF. The CDR3 DNA sequence: TGTGCCTGGAGCCTCCTAAATGGGGGGGTGGGCGAGCAGTACTTC.

The chain carries TRBV10-3 and TRBJ1-6, with D perhaps TRBD1 (6 bases). Germline loops: CDR1 ENHRY, CDR2 SYGVKD. The V end lost 3 bases, the J end lost 6 bases, and 21 bases lay between the germline ends. The CDR3 sequence is 18 residues long. The CDR3 region is CAISELGLGQGSNSPLHF. Here the CDR3 DNA reads TGTGCCATCAGTGAATTGGGCTTAGGCCAGGGGTCTAATTCACCCCTCCACTTT.

As concerns this clone: Compared with germline, one end of the junction differs, possibly owing to a read error. The V gene is TRBV2, the J gene TRBJ1-5, with TRBD1 identical over 8 bases. The germline V gene has CDR1 SNHLY and CDR2 FYNNEI. The CDR3 runs 14 residues. The CDR3 loop reads CASSRGQVNQPRHF. CDR3 bases: TGTGCCAGCAGCCGGGGACAGGTCAATCAGCCCCGGCATTTT.

This chain links TRBV29-1 with TRBJ1-2, with D unresolved. CDR3 length: 14 residues. The germline V gene encodes CDR1 SQVTM and CDR2 ANQGSEA. Trimming cost V 5 bases and J 3 bases, with 16 bases left between them. CDR3 coding DNA: TGCAGCGTTTTACCGGAAAAGAGGGACTATGGCTACACCTTC. This translates into CSVLPEKRDYGYTF.

On this clone: One junction end does not reproduce the germline sequence, and a read error may be involved. The rearrangement uses TRBV4-2 and TRBJ2-2, with 11 bases matching TRBD2. Germline V lookup: CDR1 LGHNA, CDR2 YNFKEQ. The CDR3 extends over 15 amino acids. DNA for the CDR3: TGTGCCAGCACCCAACTAGCGGGAGAGGCCGGGGAGCTGTTTTTT. It specifies CASTQLAGEAGELFF.

The chain employs TRBV15 and TRBJ1-4, with 8 bases fitting TRBD1. Germline CDR1 and CDR2: LNHNV and YYDKDF (reference sequence). The CDR3 loop spans 15 amino acids. Trimming at V came to 3 bases and at J to 8 bases, leaving 8 bases not matched to a gene. CDR3 sequence: CATSSRQGSGEKLFF. CDR3 coding DNA: TGTGCCACCAGCAGCAGACAGGGGTCGGGAGAAAAACTGTTTTTT. The variable domain in full, completed from reference TRBV15 and TRBJ1-4, reads DAMVIQNPRYQVTQFGKPVTLSCSQTLNHNVMYWYQQKSSQAPKLLFHYYDKDFNNEADTPDNFQSRRPNTSFCFLDIRSPGLGDTAMYLCATSSRQGSGEKLFFGSGTQLSVL.

The rearrangement links TRBV5-5 to TRBJ2-7; TRBD2 matches at 13 bases. J gave up 6 bases and V 5 bases, and 11 bases lay outside the gene matches. The CDR3 is 16 residues long. CDR1 and CDR2 from the germline V gene are SGHKS and YYEKEE (reference sequence). The CDR3 nucleotides read TGTGCCAGCAGGAGAGGACTAGCGGGAGTGTCTTTCGAGCAGTACTTC. Translated, it gives CASRRGLAGVSFEQYF.

This chain connects TRBV29-1 to TRBJ2-2; 10 nucleotides match TRBD2. There are 13 residues in the CDR3. Trimming cost V 6 bases and J 7 bases; bases outside gene matches: 5. CDR1 is SQVTM, CDR2 ANQGSEA, per germline. CDR3 residues: CSVPSGSGGELFF. The CDR3 coding sequence is TGCAGCGTCCCTAGCGGGAGTGGCGGGGAGCTGTTTTTT.

V and J are TRBV12-5 and TRBJ1-5, with D unclear. The CDR3 contains 13 residues. The V end lost 6 bases, the J end lost 3 bases, and 9 bases lay between the germline ends. Germline CDR1 reads LGHNT; CDR2 reads FRNRAP. The CDR3, as DNA: TGTGCTAGTGGCCGCAGTGACAATCAGCCCCAGCATTTT. Translating gives CASGRSDNQPQHF.